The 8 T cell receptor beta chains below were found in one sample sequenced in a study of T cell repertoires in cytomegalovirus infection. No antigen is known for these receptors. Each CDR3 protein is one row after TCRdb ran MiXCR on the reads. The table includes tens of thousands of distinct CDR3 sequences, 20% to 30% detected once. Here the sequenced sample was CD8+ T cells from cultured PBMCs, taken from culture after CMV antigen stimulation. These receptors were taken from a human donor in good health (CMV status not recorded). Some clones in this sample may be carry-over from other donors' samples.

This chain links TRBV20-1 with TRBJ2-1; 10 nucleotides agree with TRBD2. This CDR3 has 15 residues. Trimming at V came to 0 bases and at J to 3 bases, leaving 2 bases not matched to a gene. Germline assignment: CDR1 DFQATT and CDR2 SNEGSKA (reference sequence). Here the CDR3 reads CSAREVAGGYNEQFF. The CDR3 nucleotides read TGCAGTGCTAGAGAGGTAGCGGGGGGCTACAATGAGCAGTTCTTC.

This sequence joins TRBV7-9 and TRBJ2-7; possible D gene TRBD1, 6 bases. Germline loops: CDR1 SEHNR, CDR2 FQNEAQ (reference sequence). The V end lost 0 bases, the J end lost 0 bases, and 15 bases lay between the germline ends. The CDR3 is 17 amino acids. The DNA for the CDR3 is TGTGCCAGCAGCTTAGCGGGGGCGGAGGATATCTCCTACGAGCAGTACTTC. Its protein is CASSLAGAEDISYEQYF.

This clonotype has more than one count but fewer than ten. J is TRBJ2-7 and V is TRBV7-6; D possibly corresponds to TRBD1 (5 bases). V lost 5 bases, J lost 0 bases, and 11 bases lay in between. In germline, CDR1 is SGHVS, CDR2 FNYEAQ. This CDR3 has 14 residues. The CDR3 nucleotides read TGTGCCAGCAGCCCCGTCCAGGGCTCCTACGAGCAGTACTTC. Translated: CASSPVQGSYEQYF.

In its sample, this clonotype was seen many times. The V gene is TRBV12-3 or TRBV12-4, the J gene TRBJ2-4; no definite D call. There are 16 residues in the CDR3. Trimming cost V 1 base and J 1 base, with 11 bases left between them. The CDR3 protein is CASSLGKGQAKNIQYF. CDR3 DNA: TGTGCCAGCAGTTTAGGAAAGGGTCAGGCCAAAAACATTCAGTACTTC.

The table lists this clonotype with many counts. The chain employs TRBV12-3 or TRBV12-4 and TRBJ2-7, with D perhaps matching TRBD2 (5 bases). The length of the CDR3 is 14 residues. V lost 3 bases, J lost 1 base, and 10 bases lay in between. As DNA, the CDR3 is TGTGCCAGCAGTTTCGGCCCGGGGTCCTACGAGCAGTACTTC. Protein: CASSFGPGSYEQYF.

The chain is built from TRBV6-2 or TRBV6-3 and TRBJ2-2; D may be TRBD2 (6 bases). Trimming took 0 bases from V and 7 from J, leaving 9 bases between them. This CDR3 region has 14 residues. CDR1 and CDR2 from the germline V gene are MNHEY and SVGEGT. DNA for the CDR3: TGTGCCAGCAGTTACTCGGAGGGAGTCGGGGAGCTGTTTTTT. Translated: CASSYSEGVGELFF.

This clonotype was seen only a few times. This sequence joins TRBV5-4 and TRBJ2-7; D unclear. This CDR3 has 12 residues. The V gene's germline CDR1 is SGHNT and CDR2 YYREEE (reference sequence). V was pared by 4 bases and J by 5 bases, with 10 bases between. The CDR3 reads CASSPGTNEQYF. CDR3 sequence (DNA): TGTGCCAGCAGCCCGGGTACCAACGAGCAGTACTTC.

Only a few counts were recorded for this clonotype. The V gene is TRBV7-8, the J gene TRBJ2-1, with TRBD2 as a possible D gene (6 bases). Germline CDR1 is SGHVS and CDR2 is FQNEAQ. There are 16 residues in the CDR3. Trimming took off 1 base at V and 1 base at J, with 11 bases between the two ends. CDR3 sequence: CASSLGSGVSYNEQFF. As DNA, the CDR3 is TGTGCCAGCAGCTTAGGCTCGGGGGTTTCCTACAATGAGCAGTTCTTC.